Listed here are 22 T cell receptor beta chains from one sample, sequenced in a study of a mutant IDH1 vaccine in newly diagnosed glioma. Regarding time point: week 5, during vaccination. What each vaccine dose contained was 300 ug of mutant IDH1 20-mer peptide, accompanied by topical imiquimod. Their antigen targets remain unknown. The protocol was immunoSEQ multiplex PCR, while the TCRdb copy is restricted to in-frame clones and leaves out a portion. The data show some 60,000 clones, around 89% seen once. The source was PBMCs, collected from a glioma patient whose treatment included an IDH1 peptide vaccine. These receptors were obtained from a woman aged 40 to 49 with glioma.

The V call is TRBV7-9, the J call TRBJ1-4; D is uncertain. Germline CDR1 SEHNR, CDR2 FQNEAQ (reference sequence). The CDR3 has 15 residues. Between the trimmed V and J ends, which lost 1 base and 0 bases, there was a span of 6 bases. CDR3 residues: CASSLGAATNEKLFF. The CDR3 DNA reads TGTGCCAGCAGCTTAGGGGCCGCAACTAATGAAAAACTGTTTTTT.

This clone was counted a single time. V usage is TRBV7-2 and J usage is TRBJ2-1, with TRBD2 identical over 7 bases. The germline V gene has CDR1 SGHTA and CDR2 FQGNSA. The V segment lost 6 bases and the J segment 3 bases; nucleotides outside the gene matches: 5. There are 14 residues in the CDR3. The CDR3 DNA follows: TGTGCCAGCAGATCGGGGGGATTCTACAATGAGCAGTTCTTC. This codes for CASRSGGFYNEQFF. Full variable domain (outside the CDR3, taken from reference TRBV7-2 and TRBJ2-1): GAGVSQSPSNKVTEKGKDVELRCDPISGHTALYWYRQSLGQGLEFLIYFQGNSAPDKSGLPSDRFSAERTGGSVSTLTIQRTQQEDSAVYLCASRSGGFYNEQFFGPGTRLTVL.

This clone appeared a single time. The chain joins TRBV5-1 to TRBJ2-2; tentatively, D is TRBD2 (6 bases). The CDR3 extends over 15 amino acids. Looked up from germline, CDR1 is SGHRS and CDR2 is YFSETQ. V shed 6 bases and J shed 0 bases, with 12 bases lying between them. CDR3 in amino acids: CASTPSEPNTGELFF. The DNA for the CDR3 is TGCGCCAGCACCCCTAGCGAACCGAACACCGGGGAGCTGTTTTTT.

This chain uses TRBV5-1 with TRBJ2-3, with D possibly being TRBD1 (6 bases). This CDR3 is 14 amino acids long. Germline-derived CDR1 and CDR2 are SGHRS and YFSETQ. Trimming stripped 4 bases from V and 6 bases from J, with 15 bases between. DNA of the CDR3: TGCGCCAGCAGCCTACAGGGACAAGGGGATACGCAGTATTTT. Protein: CASSLQGQGDTQYF.

The chain links TRBV6-1 to TRBJ1-1; TRBD1 might be the D (6 bases). V was shortened by 6 bases and J by 4 bases, with 18 bases between the two germline ends. Germline loops: CDR1 MNHNS, CDR2 SASEGT. The CDR3 is made up of 15 amino acids. The CDR3 DNA reads TGTGCCAGCAGGAGTGCGCAGGGGCAGAGCACTGAAGCTTTCTTT. Protein sequence: CASRSAQGQSTEAFF.

This chain joins TRBV5-6 and TRBJ2-7; D not certain. The CDR3 consists of 15 residues. V was cut by 2 bases and J by 0 bases, with 12 bases left in between. CDR1 and CDR2 (germline): SGHDT, YYEEEE. CDR3 in DNA: TGTGCCAGCAGCTTAGAGTTATCGAGCTCCTACGAGCAGTACTTC. This translates into CASSLELSSSYEQYF. Looking up the rest from reference TRBV5-6 and TRBJ2-7 gives the full variable domain: DAGVTQSPTHLIKTRGQQVTLRCSPKSGHDTVSWYQQALGQGPQFIFQYYEEEERQRGNFPDRFSGHQFPNYSSELNVNALLLGDSALYLCASSLELSSSYEQYFGPGTRLTVT.

The V and J genes are TRBV6-6 and TRBJ2-1; D is uncertain. V was shortened by 6 bases and J by 0 bases, with 12 bases between the two germline ends. The CDR3 has 15 residues. Germline CDR1 MNHNY, CDR2 SVGAGI (reference sequence). CDR3 bases: TGTGCCAGCAGCTCCGAGCTGGGCTCCTACAATGAGCAGTTCTTC. This encodes CASSSELGSYNEQFF.

The chain joins TRBV4-2 to TRBJ2-7; D possibly corresponds to TRBD2 (6 bases). The CDR3 is 16 amino acids. V shed 0 bases and J shed 3 bases, with 15 bases lying between them. Per the germline V gene, CDR1 is LGHNA and CDR2 is YNFKEQ. The CDR3 reads CASSQDPRRGDYEQYF. Written as DNA, the CDR3 is TGTGCCAGCAGCCAAGACCCGAGGCGCGGGGACTACGAGCAGTACTTC.

The chain couples TRBV6-5 to TRBJ1-2; tentative D call: TRBD1 (6 bases). The germline V and J ends were trimmed by 11 bases and 7 bases, with 17 bases remaining between them. The germline V gene encodes CDR1 MNHEY and CDR2 SVGAGI. This CDR3 region has 12 residues. CDR3 bases: TGTGCCTCCCGGGAGGGGGAGGGTGGCTACACCTTC. Amino acid sequence: CASREGEGGYTF.

This clone was observed once. The chain recombines TRBV2 with TRBJ1-1; the D is unclear. The CDR3 runs 14 residues. Germline V gene data show CDR1 as SNHLY and CDR2 as FYNNEI. The V end was cut by 4 bases, the J end by 5 bases, with 14 bases between. DNA of the CDR3: TGTGCCAGCAGTGGCCCCACGAGGGTGACTGAAGCTTTCTTT. This gives the protein CASSGPTRVTEAFF.

This clone showed up just once. This chain joins TRBV11-2 and TRBJ2-5; D remains unclear. The CDR3 spans 15 residues. Per the germline V gene, CDR1 is SGHAT and CDR2 is FQNNGV. Trimming took off 0 bases at V and 1 base at J, with 9 bases between the two ends. The CDR3 DNA follows: TGTGCCAGCAGCTTAGATCCAGGCAGCCAAGAGACCCAGTACTTC. It is translated as CASSLDPGSQETQYF.

The chain couples TRBV11-2 to TRBJ2-3, with D possibly matching TRBD2 (5 bases). Trimming removed 5 bases from V and 7 bases from J, with 22 bases in between. The CDR3 is made up of 16 amino acids. In germline, CDR1 is SGHAT, CDR2 FQNNGV. CDR3 protein: CASSPGGRGVSHTQYF. Written as DNA, the CDR3 is TGTGCCAGCAGCCCCGGTGGTCGGGGAGTTTCACATACGCAGTATTTT.

To note about this clone: Additional DNA sequences in this sample encode the identical CDR3. V usage is TRBV27 and J usage is TRBJ2-7; 10 nucleotides line up with TRBD1. This CDR3 contains 14 residues. The J segment lost 1 base and the V segment lost 5 bases, leaving 2 bases of the junction unmatched. Germline lookup yields CDR1 MNHEY and CDR2 SMNVEV (reference sequence). The CDR3 reads CASSRTGGSYEQYF. CDR3 DNA: TGTGCCAGCAGTCGGACAGGGGGTTCCTACGAGCAGTACTTC.

This chain links TRBV7-2 with TRBJ2-1, with D hard to call. The CDR3 is 15 residues long. Trimming took off 4 bases at V and 7 bases at J, with 17 bases between the two ends. CDR1 is SGHTA, CDR2 FQGNSA, per germline. The CDR3 bases are TGTGCCAGCAGCTCCTTGGGCAGGATTGGGAATGAGCAGTTCTTC. Its translation: CASSSLGRIGNEQFF.

This clone was observed a single time. The genes are TRBV7-9 and TRBJ1-1, with TRBD1 matching over 8 bases. Germline V gene sequence: CDR1 SEHNR, CDR2 FQNEAQ (reference sequence). V lost 1 base, J lost 0 bases, and 10 bases stayed unmatched. This CDR3 contains 18 residues. CDR3 nucleotides: TGTGCCAGCAGCTTAGGCCCCCAAAGACAGGGGATGAACACTGAAGCTTTCTTT. It encodes CASSLGPQRQGMNTEAFF.

The chain couples TRBV29-1 to TRBJ1-1; TRBD1 is a possible D gene (6 bases). Germline values: CDR1 SQVTM, CDR2 ANQGSEA. This CDR3 is 16 amino acids long. The ends were cut back, 5 bases at V and 3 bases at J, with 22 bases in the middle. DNA for the CDR3: TGCAGCGTTAAGTTAGGGGGACCCCAGTGGTACACTGAAGCTTTCTTT. Translated, it gives CSVKLGGPQWYTEAFF.

The chain employs TRBV19 and TRBJ1-5; D might be TRBD1 (5 bases). V lost 3 bases, J lost 0 bases, and 9 bases lay in between. This CDR3 contains 15 residues. The germline CDR1 and CDR2 sequences are LNHDA and SQIVND (reference sequence). The CDR3 spells CASSMSGISNQPQHF. The CDR3 region has the DNA TGTGCCAGTAGTATGTCAGGGATTAGCAATCAGCCCCAGCATTTT. Full variable domain (missing parts from reference TRBV19 and TRBJ1-5): DGGITQSPKYLFRKEGQNVTLSCEQNLNHDAMYWYRQDPGQGLRLIYYSQIVNDFQKGDIAEGYSVSREKKESFPLTVTSAQKNPTAFYLCASSMSGISNQPQHFGDGTRLSIL.

This clone appeared a single time. The chain combines TRBV5-1 with TRBJ2-5; possibly TRBD1 or TRBD2 for D (7 bases each). The germline V and J ends were trimmed by 4 bases and 7 bases, with 14 bases remaining between them. The CDR3 sequence is 13 residues long. Germline CDR1 reads SGHRS; CDR2 reads YFSETQ. The DNA for the CDR3 is TGCGCCAGCAGCCAAGACAGGGAGGGGACCCAGTACTTC. Protein sequence: CASSQDREGTQYF.

V and J are TRBV7-2 and TRBJ1-2, with TRBD1 identical over 8 bases. Per germline, CDR1 SGHTA and CDR2 FQGNSA. This CDR3 region has 15 residues. V was pared by 4 bases and J by 5 bases, with 9 bases of the junction left unmatched. CDR3 residues: CASSSPDRAEYGYTF. The CDR3 DNA is TGTGCCAGCAGCTCTCCGGACAGGGCGGAATATGGCTACACCTTC.

V gene TRBV7-9 combines with J gene TRBJ1-2; D ambiguous. Trimming removed 3 bases at V and 4 bases at J, with 6 bases between. The CDR3 extends over 12 amino acids. CDR1 SEHNR and CDR2 FQNEAQ come from the germline V gene (reference sequence). CDR3 nucleotide sequence: TGTGCCAGCAGCTTGTTTCTCTATGGCTACACCTTC. This codes for CASSLFLYGYTF.

CDR3 loop: CASSHSATNEKLFF. CDR3 coding DNA: TGTGCCAGCAGCCACAGTGCAACTAATGAAAAACTGTTTTTT. The V call is TRBV16, the J call TRBJ1-4; D is ambiguous. Deletions cut 3 bases from V and 0 bases from J, with 5 bases between. Germline values: CDR1 KGHSY, CDR2 FQNENV. The CDR3 spans 14 residues.

The rearrangement uses TRBV10-3 and TRBJ2-2, with D possibly matching TRBD2 (5 bases). V dropped 4 bases and J dropped 5 bases, with 8 bases sitting between them. CDR3 length: 13 residues. Looked up from germline, CDR1 is ENHRY and CDR2 is SYGVKD. The CDR3 bases are TGTGCCATCAGTGGAGGGAAGACCGGGGAGCTGTTTTTT. Encoded protein: CAISGGKTGELFF.